The next 29 T cell receptor beta chains were all read from a single sample in a study of blood T cell repertoires in COVID-19. Sequenced by immunoSEQ multiplex PCR; TCRdb stores in-frame clones only, minus some. The table shows about 170,000 clones, with 80% to 90% occurring only once. Material: peripheral blood. These receptors came from a man aged 35-49 years who had recovered from COVID-19.

This clone was seen just once. The genes are TRBV7-2 and TRBJ1-6, with a weak D call TRBD1 (5 bases). Germline V gene data show CDR1 as SGHTA and CDR2 as FQGNSA. This CDR3 has 14 amino acids. V lost 7 bases and J 7 bases, leaving 14 bases between the germline ends. DNA for the CDR3: TGTGCCAGCACCCCTGGGGGGGGGAATTCACCCCTCCACTTT. Translation gives CASTPGGGNSPLHF.

The CDR3 nucleotides read TGTGCCAGCTGTCAGGGCCGCCCCGCAGATACGCAGTATTTT. Translated: CASCQGRPADTQYF. The chain employs TRBV28 and TRBJ2-3, with D perhaps matching TRBD1 (5 bases). Trimming stripped 8 bases from V and 4 bases from J, with 16 bases between. From germline, CDR1 is MDHEN and CDR2 SYDVKM. CDR3 length: 14 amino acids.

This chain uses TRBV28 with TRBJ2-3; D gene ambiguous. There are 14 residues in the CDR3. V was clipped by 8 bases and J by 5 bases, with 17 bases between them. CDR1 and CDR2 from the germline V gene are MDHEN and SYDVKM. The CDR3 protein is CASGEPSRGDTQYF. The DNA for the CDR3 is TGTGCCAGCGGAGAACCATCCCGCGGAGATACGCAGTATTTT.

J is TRBJ1-5 and V is TRBV18; TRBD1 is a possible D gene (5 bases). There are 13 residues in the CDR3. Germline lookup yields CDR1 KGHSH and CDR2 LQKENI. Deletions cut 3 bases from V and 7 bases from J, with 10 bases between. The CDR3 protein is CASSPQGSQPQHF. The CDR3 coding sequence is TGTGCCAGCTCACCTCAGGGATCCCAGCCCCAGCATTTT.

The gene calls are TRBV7-2 and TRBJ2-7, with TRBD2 matching 10 bases. The germline CDR1 and CDR2 sequences are SGHTA and FQGNSA. The length of the CDR3 is 17 residues. The ends lost 4 bases at V and 1 base at J; junction bases unmatched: 10. The CDR3 bases are TGTGCCAGCAGCTCCTCCCTGACTAGCGGGCTTTCCTACGAGCAGTACTTC. Translating gives CASSSSLTSGLSYEQYF.

The chain joins TRBV6-1 to TRBJ1-5; D is possibly TRBD1 (6 bases). The CDR3 has 14 amino acids. Germline-derived CDR1 and CDR2 are MNHNS and SASEGT. The V end lost 1 base, the J end lost 4 bases, and 8 bases lay between the germline ends. The DNA for the CDR3 is TGTGCCAGCAGTGAAGGACAGGCGAATCAGCCCCAGCATTTT. Translated, it gives CASSEGQANQPQHF.

This clone occurred once. The genes are TRBV12-3 or TRBV12-4 and TRBJ1-1; 10 bases map to TRBD1. J gave up 4 bases and V 6 bases, and 2 bases lay outside the gene matches. This CDR3 is built from 13 residues. The chain's CDR3 is CASRTGGLTEAFF. The CDR3 region has the DNA TGTGCCAGCAGGACAGGGGGCCTCACTGAAGCTTTCTTT.

In this sample, this clone turned up once. The chain employs TRBV28 and TRBJ1-1, with D maybe TRBD1 (5 bases). Trimming took 1 base from V and 10 from J, leaving 13 bases between them. The CDR3 is 13 residues long. Germline assignment: CDR1 MDHEN and CDR2 SYDVKM. This chain's CDR3 is CASSLSPGGIAFF. The CDR3 coding sequence is TGTGCCAGCAGTTTATCTCCGGGGGGTATAGCTTTCTTT.

V gene TRBV30 combines with J gene TRBJ2-1; the D gene is possibly TRBD1 (5 bases). Germline CDR1 GTSNPN, CDR2 SVGIG (reference sequence). The CDR3 is 12 amino acids. Deletions cut 3 bases from V and 8 bases from J, with 11 bases between. DNA of the CDR3: TGTGCCTGGAGCGGACACGTCTATGAGCAGTTCTTC. It translates to CAWSGHVYEQFF. Full variable domain (rest looked up from reference TRBV30 and TRBJ2-1): SQTIHQWPATLVQPVGSPLSLECTVEGTSNPNLYWYRQAAGRGLQLLFYSVGIGQISSEVPQNLSASRPQDRQFILSSKKLLLSDSGFYLCAWSGHVYEQFFGPGTRLTVL.

V usage is TRBV3-1 (or the pseudogene TRBV3-2) and J usage is TRBJ2-2, with D unclear. The germline V gene has CDR1 LGHDT and CDR2 YNNKEL (reference sequence). The CDR3 sequence is 12 residues long. With 4 bases removed from V and 5 bases from J, the gap between germline ends came to 5 bases. CDR3 sequence: CASSRTTGELFF. Here the CDR3 DNA reads TGTGCCAGCAGCCGAACTACCGGGGAGCTGTTTTTT.

The chain is built from TRBV12-3 or TRBV12-4 and TRBJ2-1; 8 positions match TRBD2. The CDR3 length is 13 residues. Unmatched junction bases numbered 8, after V lost 7 bases and J lost 9 bases. The CDR3, as DNA: TGTGCCAGCACCCATAGCGGGGAGGGTGAGCAGTTCTTC. It translates to CASTHSGEGEQFF.

The chain couples TRBV7-9 to TRBJ2-5; a weak D match, TRBD1 (5 bases). The V end was cut by 4 bases, the J end by 4 bases, with 16 bases between. Germline V lookup: CDR1 SEHNR, CDR2 FQNEAQ (reference sequence). The CDR3 is 15 amino acids. The CDR3 DNA follows: TGTGCCAGCAGCTCAAGGGGCGGATTAGGAGAGACCCAGTACTTC. As protein: CASSSRGGLGETQYF.

The V call is TRBV2, the J call TRBJ1-5; 7 nucleotides align to TRBD1. Germline V gives CDR1 SNHLY, CDR2 FYNNEI. This CDR3 spans 15 amino acids. The ends lost 4 bases at V and 5 bases at J; junction bases unmatched: 8. CDR3 nucleotide sequence: TGTGCCAGCAGTGTCGACAGGGTAGGGGATCAGCCCCAGCATTTT. Its protein is CASSVDRVGDQPQHF.

This clone was counted only a few times. This chain joins TRBV7-9 and TRBJ2-2; 7 positions match TRBD1. Trimming took 5 bases from V and 7 from J; bases not matched to a gene: 4. CDR1 is SEHNR and CDR2 is FQNEAQ in the germline V gene (reference sequence). The CDR3 sequence is 13 residues long. This chain's CDR3 is CASSHDRVGELFF. For the CDR3, the DNA is TGTGCCAGCAGCCACGACAGGGTCGGGGAGCTGTTTTTT.

This clone was observed a single time. The genes are TRBV10-3 and TRBJ2-2, with TRBD2 matching 12 bases. CDR1 and CDR2 from the germline V gene are ENHRY and SYGVKD. The CDR3 consists of 17 residues. V lost 10 bases and J lost 3; bases outside the gene matches: 12. In nucleotides, the CDR3 is TGTGCCAGCCTAGCCGGACTAGCGGGATCTTACACCGGGGAGCTGTTTTTT. Protein product: CASLAGLAGSYTGELFF.

This sequence joins TRBV6-2 or TRBV6-3 and TRBJ2-1; 7 bases are shared with TRBD2. The CDR3 totals 15 residues. The V segment lost 6 bases and the J segment 7 bases; nucleotides outside the gene matches: 12. Germline CDR1 and CDR2: MNHEY and SVGEGT. The CDR3 is CASSQAGPMRNEQFF. The CDR3 nucleotides read TGTGCCAGCAGCCAAGCGGGACCCATGAGGAATGAGCAGTTCTTC.

This sequence joins TRBV7-2 and TRBJ2-1, with D perhaps matching TRBD2 (7 bases). Germline V CDR1 and CDR2: SGHTA, FQGNSA. V was clipped by 1 base and J by 10 bases, with 14 bases between them. This CDR3 region has 14 residues. CDR3 sequence (DNA): TGTGCCAGCAGCTTAGGAGGGGGGGTCCGGGAGCAGTTCTTC. Its protein is CASSLGGGVREQFF. Based on the CDR3 plus reference TRBV7-2 and TRBJ2-1, the full variable domain is GAGVSQSPSNKVTEKGKDVELRCDPISGHTALYWYRQSLGQGLEFLIYFQGNSAPDKSGLPSDRFSAERTGGSVSTLTIQRTQQEDSAVYLCASSLGGGVREQFFGPGTRLTVL.

The chain carries TRBV6-2 or TRBV6-3 and TRBJ2-1; no firm D call. Trimming removed 6 bases at V and 1 base at J, with 16 bases between. This CDR3 comprises 16 residues. The germline V gene has CDR1 MNHEY and CDR2 SVGEGT. The CDR3 DNA reads TGTGCCAGCAGACCTCCTCGGAGTGGGTCCTACAATGAGCAGTTCTTC. This translates into CASRPPRSGSYNEQFF.

This clone came up a few times. The gene calls are TRBV14 and TRBJ1-3; D remains unclear. Germline CDR1 is SGHDN and CDR2 is FVKESK. CDR3 length: 15 residues. V was clipped by 3 bases and J by 9 bases, with 18 bases between them. The CDR3 sequence: CASSHPAAGMGTIYF. The CDR3 DNA is TGTGCCAGCAGCCACCCCGCCGCGGGGATGGGCACCATATATTTT.

Comment on this clone: At one end, the junction sequence differs from germline, possibly due to a read error. The V and J genes are TRBV5-5 and TRBJ1-4; D is uncertain. Looked up from germline, CDR1 is SGHKS and CDR2 is YYEKEE (reference sequence). CDR3 length: 13 amino acids. The CDR3 protein is CASSLADNEKLFF. The CDR3 DNA sequence: TGTGCCAGCAGCTTAGCCGATAATGAAAAGCTGTTTTTT.

J is TRBJ1-5 and V is TRBV3-1 (or the pseudogene TRBV3-2); TRBD1 is a possible D gene (6 bases). The germline gives CDR1 LGHDT, CDR2 YNNKEL (reference sequence). V dropped 4 bases and J dropped 6 bases, with 13 bases sitting between them. This CDR3 is 14 amino acids long. CDR3: CASSLPGAGQPQHF. The CDR3 DNA reads as TGTGCCAGCAGCCTACCAGGGGCGGGTCAGCCCCAGCATTTT.

The rearrangement links TRBV5-6 to TRBJ1-4; 8 bases line up with TRBD1. This CDR3 contains 15 residues. J lost 7 bases, V lost 5 bases, and 10 bases had no gene match. CDR1 and CDR2 (germline): SGHDT, YYEEEE. This chain's CDR3 is CASRRSGTGLEKLFF. CDR3 bases: TGTGCCAGCAGGCGTTCCGGGACAGGCCTTGAAAAACTGTTTTTT.

The chain has TRBV7-2 and TRBJ1-5; weak D call: TRBD1 (6 bases). Germline CDR1 SGHTA, CDR2 FQGNSA. This CDR3 comprises 15 residues. With 5 bases removed from V and 3 bases from J, the gap between germline ends came to 14 bases. CDR3 residues: CASSLTVGANQPQHF. The CDR3 DNA reads as TGTGCCAGCAGCCTGACAGTGGGGGCCAATCAGCCCCAGCATTTT.

The chain uses TRBV27 and TRBJ1-2; 9 nucleotides align to TRBD1. Germline CDR1 MNHEY, CDR2 SMNVEV (reference sequence). This CDR3 spans 15 amino acids. J lost 4 bases, V lost 6 bases, and 9 bases had no gene match. The CDR3 coding sequence is TGTGCCAGCAGGCGGGACAGGGTGTCTCCCTATGGCTACACCTTC. Encoded protein: CASRRDRVSPYGYTF.

The chain is built from TRBV4-2 and TRBJ1-2, with D possibly being TRBD1 (6 bases). The CDR3 is 15 residues long. Germline values: CDR1 LGHNA, CDR2 YNFKEQ. Trimming removed 1 base from V and 3 bases from J, with 12 bases in between. CDR3 sequence reads: CASSQGGAGDYGYTF. The DNA of the CDR3 is TGTGCCAGCAGCCAAGGTGGGGCAGGGGACTATGGCTACACCTTC.

The V and J genes are TRBV18 and TRBJ2-2; 7 bases are a match to TRBD1. The ends lost 3 bases at V and 5 bases at J; junction bases unmatched: 6. Germline lookup yields CDR1 KGHSH and CDR2 LQKENI. This CDR3 is 15 amino acids long. The CDR3 spells CASSPTTGLTGELFF. DNA of the CDR3: TGTGCCAGCTCACCCACGACAGGGTTAACCGGGGAGCTGTTTTTT.

This chain connects TRBV6-2 or TRBV6-3 to TRBJ2-3; no clear D. The germline CDR1 and CDR2 sequences are MNHEY and SVGEGT. This CDR3 has 14 amino acids. V was cut by 5 bases and J by 5 bases, with 14 bases left in between. CDR3 protein: CASSRQAHVDTQYF. CDR3 coding DNA: TGTGCCAGCAGTAGGCAGGCCCATGTAGATACGCAGTATTTT.

The genes are TRBV6-2 or TRBV6-3 and TRBJ1-2; D is ambiguous. The CDR3 is made up of 16 amino acids. Trimming removed 2 bases from V and 3 bases from J, with 16 bases in between. The germline CDR1 and CDR2 sequences are MNHEY and SVGEGT. The CDR3 loop reads CASSYTQGRRDYGYTF. The CDR3 DNA reads TGTGCCAGCAGTTACACCCAAGGACGGAGGGACTATGGCTACACCTTC.

The chain has TRBV2 and TRBJ2-2; tentatively, D is TRBD2 (5 bases). Germline CDR1 reads SNHLY; CDR2 reads FYNNEI. The V gene lost 3 bases and the J gene lost 1 base, with 6 bases spanning the gap. CDR3 size: 14 residues. The CDR3 reads CASSERVNTGELFF. The CDR3 DNA is TGTGCCAGCAGTGAGCGGGTGAACACCGGGGAGCTGTTTTTT.